This TCR beta chain was identified in a study of CD8 T cells in ankylosing spondylitis. This clonotype was observed at least ten times. Antigen specificity is unknown. Study outcomes and limitations: Enrichment of disease-linked clones was reportedly significant in matched ankylosing spondylitis synovial fluid. A TCR beta motif of fewer than ten highly homologous variants appeared characteristic of ankylosing spondylitis blood.

A single record per CDR3 protein comes from TCRdb applying MiXCR to the 5' RACE reads. The sample carries around 94,000 distinct CDR3 sequences, approximately 9.6% recorded once. The CDR3 is 14 amino acids. Trimming cost V 1 base and J 8 bases, with 13 bases left between them. Germline CDR1 SGHRS, CDR2 YFSETQ. Sequencing used blood, either unsorted or a sorted T cell fraction (not recorded which). The V gene is TRBV5-1, the J gene TRBJ2-1; D call uncertain. This receptor was identified in a male donor with ankylosing spondylitis. As DNA, the CDR3 is TGCGCCAGCAGCTTGAATGGCCGGGTTGATGAGCAGTTCTTC. Encoded protein: CASSLNGRVDEQFF.